The next 2 T cell receptor beta chains were all read from a single sample in a study of T cells expressing NK-cell markers. With the 5' RACE reads reprocessed, TCRdb shows one record per CDR3 protein and no DNA. Here the sample table reports 500,000 to 700,000 distinct CDR3 sequences. Sequencing was performed on blood T cells: a sorted CD56 or NKG2C T cell subset, CD4+ or CD8+ T cells, or bulk PBMC T cells (not recorded which). Source of these receptors: a man younger than 35 in good health.

V and J are TRBV7-2 and TRBJ2-3; no DNA is available, so the TRBD2 call from TCRdb remains unchecked. CDR3 length: 17 residues. Germline V gives CDR1 SGHTA, CDR2 FQGNSA. The CDR3 loop reads CASSLTRLAGFTDTQYF. Full variable domain (rest looked up from reference TRBV7-2 and TRBJ2-3): GAGVSQSPSNKVTEKGKDVELRCDPISGHTALYWYRQSLGQGLEFLIYFQGNSAPDKSGLPSDRFSAERTGGSVSTLTIQRTQQEDSAVYLCASSLTRLAGFTDTQYFGPGTRLTVL.

This sequence joins TRBV12-3 or TRBV12-4 and TRBJ1-1; TCRdb's D call, TRBD1, is unchecked because there is no DNA. The CDR3 covers 15 residues. This CDR3 reads CASKLQGTMSTEAFF.